This T cell receptor (beta chain) is drawn from a study of blood T cell repertoires in COVID-19. On the study more broadly: The analysed material was cDNA or gDNA that came from T cells, B-cell-depleted T cells, or PBMCs.

Data came from immunoSEQ multiplex PCR; TCRdb stores just in-frame clones and leaves some out. There are some 250,000 clones in the sample; around nine tenths occur only once, and around 10% lies in the top ten. Per germline, CDR1 LGHNA and CDR2 YSLEER. The CDR3 spans 18 residues. Trimming cost V 0 bases and J 0 bases; bases outside gene matches: 5. This chain links TRBV4-3 with TRBJ2-1; 10 nucleotides align to TRBD2. The sample taken for sequencing was PBMCs or T cells enriched from blood (not recorded which). The clonotype was recovered from a man aged 40-55 years who had recovered from COVID-19. This chain's CDR3 is CASSQDLLAGGSYNEQFF. The CDR3 DNA follows: TGCGCCAGCAGCCAAGATCTGTTAGCGGGAGGCTCCTACAATGAGCAGTTCTTC.